Presented here are 4 T cell receptor beta chains from one specimen sequenced in a study of blood T cell repertoires in COVID-19. Profiled with immunoSEQ multiplex PCR; TCRdb holds only in-frame clones, not every one. The sample includes tens of thousands of clones, roughly 80% of them seen just once. Sequenced input: peripheral blood. The receptors here all came from a man between 65 and 79 years old with COVID-19, enrolled during active disease.

The rearrangement links TRBV29-1 to TRBJ2-7, with TRBD1 matching over 7 bases. The V gene end was trimmed by 1 base and the J gene end by 0 bases; junction bases not matched to a gene: 12. The CDR3 is 17 residues long. CDR1 is SQVTM, CDR2 ANQGSEA, per germline. Written as DNA, the CDR3 is TGCAGCGTTGAAGGACAGGGCAAAAAACAAAACTCCTACGAGCAGTACTTC. It is translated as CSVEGQGKKQNSYEQYF.

The chain is built from TRBV27 and TRBJ2-7; maybe TRBD2 (5 bases). CDR3 length equals 18 residues. Trimming pared 2 bases from V and 5 bases from J, leaving 25 bases between. Germline-derived CDR1 and CDR2 are MNHEY and SMNVEV (reference sequence). CDR3 region: CASSLKFIKDSGIDEQYF. The CDR3 DNA reads TGTGCCAGCAGTTTAAAGTTTATAAAGGATTCGGGGATCGACGAGCAGTACTTC.

The rearrangement links TRBV7-9 to TRBJ1-1; D not resolved. Trimming cost V 2 bases and J 1 base, with 17 bases left between them. There are 17 residues in the CDR3. Germline values: CDR1 SEHNR, CDR2 FQNEAQ (reference sequence). CDR3 region: CASSLMTHPGRNTEAFF. In nucleotides, the CDR3 is TGTGCCAGCAGCTTAATGACTCATCCTGGCCGGAACACTGAAGCTTTCTTT.

A few counts support this clone. The chain links TRBV7-6 to TRBJ1-1, with unresolved D. V lost 4 bases to trimming and J lost 1 base, with 10 bases between them. CDR1 is SGHVS, CDR2 FNYEAQ, per germline. CDR3 size: 14 residues. CDR3: CASSYSAANTEAFF. The CDR3 DNA reads TGTGCCAGCAGCTACTCGGCGGCGAACACTGAAGCTTTCTTT.